A selection of T cell receptor beta chains follows, all from one sample in a study of T cell changes during pregnancy in multiple sclerosis. The repertoire was sequenced with immunoSEQ multiplex PCR; TCRdb's copy has only in-frame clones and lacks some. This table has 20,000 to 25,000 clones, approximately 86% appearing once. The sample in question was CD4+ T cells from peripheral blood mononuclear cells, obtained in the first trimester of pregnancy. The source of these receptors is a female donor in good health, enrolled as a control in a pregnancy study. Both conserved end residues are part of each CDR3. Each record gives: J gene, D gene, clone size, V gene, CDR3 DNA, CDR3 protein. A D gene is named only where the DNA matches it firmly. Some rows have no size entry. The others give once, few or many, or a class for an expanded clone.

TRBJ1-1 | TRBD1 | . | TRBV5-4 | TGTGCCAGCAGCAAGGGACAGACGAACACTGAAGCTTTCTTT | CASSKGQTNTEAFF
TRBJ2-1 | TRBD2 | . | TRBV25-1 | TGTGCCAGCAGTGAAGGATCGACGGGGGGGGTCAACAATGAGCAGTTCTTC | CASSEGSTGGVNNEQFF
TRBJ1-1 | TRBD1 | . | TRBV19 | TGTGCCAGTACCGGACAGGGGGGAGCGAACACTGAAGCTTTCTTT | CASTGQGGANTEAFF
TRBJ2-7 | . | . | TRBV6-1 | TGTGCCAGCAGTGAAGCGCTGTCCCGGGTCTACTATAAGTACTTC | CASSEALSRVYYKYF
TRBJ1-2 | . | . | TRBV5-4 | TGTGCCAGCAGCCGACCCGCCGTCGAGGAGGGCTACACCTTC | CASSRPAVEEGYTF
TRBJ1-1 | TRBD1 | . | TRBV10-3 | TGTGCCATCAGTGACTTACAGGGGGGTACTGAAGCTTTCTTT | CAISDLQGGTEAFF
TRBJ1-3 | . | . | TRBV11-2 | TGTGCCAGCAGCCTTCCGGGAAGACTAGGAAACACCATATATTTT | CASSLPGRLGNTIYF
TRBJ2-2 | . | . | TRBV27 | TGTGCCAGCCGACCGGGACTCCCACCCGGGGCCGGGGAGCTGTTTTTT | CASRPGLPPGAGELFF
TRBJ2-1 | TRBD2 | once | TRBV2 | TGTGCCAGCAGTTATAGCGGAGTAGCGGGAGTGTACAATGAGCAGTTCTTC | CASSYSGVAGVYNEQFF
TRBJ1-1 | . | . | TRBV9 | TGTGCCAGCAGCTTCGCAGGGGACACTGAAGCTTTCTTT | CASSFAGDTEAFF
TRBJ1-2 | TRBD1 | once | TRBV7-2 | TGTGCCAGCAGCTCCCGGACAGGGGGGTCCTATGGCTACACCTTC | CASSSRTGGSYGYTF
TRBJ2-1 | . | . | TRBV10-3 | TGTGCCATCAGTGGCGGACTGGGGTACAATGAGCAGTTCTTC | CAISGGLGYNEQFF
TRBJ1-2 | TRBD1 | once | TRBV4-3 | TGCGCCAGCAGCCATGACGGGACAGCCGATCTCTATGGCTACACCTTC | CASSHDGTADLYGYTF
TRBJ2-3 | . | . | TRBV5-1 | TGCGCCAGCAGCTACGACAGCTCTAGCACAGATACGCAGTATTTT | CASSYDSSSTDTQYF
TRBJ2-2 | TRBD1 | . | TRBV5-6 | TGTGCCAGCAGCTTGCCGACAGGGGACCTGAACACCGGGGAGCTGTTTTTT | CASSLPTGDLNTGELFF
TRBJ1-2 | . | . | TRBV7-9 | TGTGCCAGCAGCTTAGTACAGGGCAATGGCTACACCTTC | CASSLVQGNGYTF
TRBJ1-1 | . | . | TRBV9 | TGTGCCAGCAGCGCGTCTCAGAAGAACACTGAAGCTTTCTTT | CASSASQKNTEAFF
TRBJ2-3 | TRBD1 | . | TRBV10-3 | TGTGCCATCAGCGGGACAGCCTTAAGGACAGATACGCAGTATTTT | CAISGTALRTDTQYF
TRBJ2-1 | TRBD2 | . | TRBV6-1 | TGTGCCAGCAGTGGAAGACTAGCGGCCAGCAATGAGCAGTTCTTC | CASSGRLAASNEQFF
TRBJ2-7 | TRBD1 | . | TRBV12-5 | TGTGCTAGTGGTTCCATTCAGACAGGGGCTACCTACGAGCAGTACTTC | CASGSIQTGATYEQYF
TRBJ2-1 | . | once | TRBV1 | TGCACCAGCAGCCAAGATTCGGGACTAGCGGGGGGGCCTGACCACAATGAGCAGTTCTTC | CTSSQDSGLAGGPDHNEQFF
TRBJ2-3 | TRBD2 | once | TRBV7-9 | TGTGCCAGCAGCCTAGCGGGAGCTAGCACAGATACGCAGTATTTT | CASSLAGASTDTQYF
TRBJ2-7 | TRBD1 | . | TRBV27 | TGTGCCAGCAGTTTATCGGTCTCCGGGACAGGGATCCTCGAGCAGTACTTC | CASSLSVSGTGILEQYF
TRBJ1-6 | . | few | TRBV5-1 | TGCGCCAGCAGCTTGGGGCAGAATTCACCCCTCCACTTT | CASSLGQNSPLHF
TRBJ2-1 | . | . | TRBV10-2 | TGCGCCAGCAGTGAGTCTGACATAAGCTCCTACAATGAGCAGTTCTTC | CASSESDISSYNEQFF
TRBJ2-1 | . | . | TRBV11-2 | TGTGCCAGCAGCCTTATTGCCAGCGAGCCGAGTTACAATGAGCAGTTCTTC | CASSLIASEPSYNEQFF
TRBJ1-1 | . | . | TRBV29-1 | TGCAGCGTTGCCCTCCCTGAAGCTTTCTTT | CSVALPEAFF
TRBJ1-1 | . | . | TRBV5-1 | TGCGCCAGCAGCCAGAGCGGGTCTGGGACTGAAGCTTTCTTT | CASSQSGSGTEAFF
TRBJ2-7 | TRBD2 | . | TRBV11-2 | TGTGCCAGCAGCCCCCTAGCGGGGCGCCTGGAGCAGTACTTC | CASSPLAGRLEQYF
TRBJ1-1 | . | . | TRBV7-8 | TGTGCCAGCAGCTTAGGTGGAGGGGCACACACTGAAGCTTTCTTT | CASSLGGGAHTEAFF
TRBJ1-5 | TRBD1 | . | TRBV19 | TGTGCCAGTAGAGGGGGGCAGGGGGCCCATCAGCCCCAGCATTTT | CASRGGQGAHQPQHF
TRBJ2-5 | TRBD1 | . | TRBV5-4 | TGTGCCAGCAGCTTCGGACAGGGGCGAGAGACCCAGTACTTC | CASSFGQGRETQYF
TRBJ2-1 | TRBD2 | . | TRBV5-4 | TGTGCCAGCAGCAGCGGGGGGGCCGTGAATGAGCAGTTCTTC | CASSSGGAVNEQFF
TRBJ2-1 | TRBD1 | . | TRBV7-3 | TGTGCCAGCAGCCCACCCGGGACAGGGGGACGAAATGAGCAGTTCTTC | CASSPPGTGGRNEQFF
TRBJ1-6 | . | . | TRBV19 | TGTGCCAGAGGCGGTTTCTATGTCGATTCACCCCTCCACTTT | CARGGFYVDSPLHF
TRBJ1-2 | . | . | TRBV29-1 | TGCAGCGTTGTCGCCGGGGGCTATGGCTACACCTTC | CSVVAGGYGYTF
TRBJ1-1 | . | . | TRBV7-9 | TGTGCCAGCAGCTTAGGGGGCCTGGTAGCTTTCTTT | CASSLGGLVAFF
TRBJ1-2 | . | . | TRBV4-3 | TGCGCCGCAGCCCGCGGGATTAAGGACTATGGCTACACCTTC | CAAARGIKDYGYTF
TRBJ2-5 | TRBD2 | . | TRBV18 | TGTGCCAGCTCACGCCCCTCGGGGCTAGCGGGCCAAGAGACCCAGTACTTC | CASSRPSGLAGQETQYF
TRBJ1-4 | TRBD1 | . | TRBV7-6 | TGTGCCAGCAGCTTCGGACAGGGGGAGACTAATGAAAAACTGTTTTTT | CASSFGQGETNEKLFF
TRBJ2-1 | . | few | TRBV7-9 | TGTGCCAGCAGCTCCACAGGAAAGGATGAGCAGTTCTTC | CASSSTGKDEQFF
TRBJ2-7 | TRBD1 | . | TRBV9 | TGTGCCAGCAGCGGTGGACTGCCGGGACAGGGTATCCACGAGCAGTACTTC | CASSGGLPGQGIHEQYF